The 12 T cell receptor beta chains given below trace back to one sample, sequenced in a study of T-cell reconstitution after alpha-beta-depleted transplantation in children. Unique molecular identifiers were incorporated when the TCRbeta library was constructed. TCRdb re-called the PCR reads with MiXCR, one entry per CDR3 protein. The sample lists 140,000 to 150,000 distinct CDR3 sequences, around 8.8% occurring once. Sequenced here: PBMCs, mostly from graft donor cells, sampled 180 days after TCRalphabeta/CD19-depleted stem cell transplant. These receptors were obtained from a female patient aged 2-15 years who had a stem cell transplant for congenital amegakaryocytic thrombocytopenia, so the T cells may come from the graft donor.

The gene calls are TRBV7-8 and TRBJ2-1; 11 bases match TRBD2. Germline CDR1 reads SGHVS; CDR2 reads FQNEAQ. This CDR3 has 18 amino acids. Trimming removed 5 bases from V and 7 bases from J; junction bases left unmatched: 16. The CDR3 region has the DNA TGTGCCAGCAGCCAGCCATTCCGAAATAGCGGGAGGGGTAATGAGCAGTTCTTC. It specifies CASSQPFRNSGRGNEQFF.

This clonotype was observed at least ten times. This chain joins TRBV5-1 and TRBJ1-3; no clear D. This CDR3 is built from 14 residues. V was pared by 0 bases and J by 1 base, with 5 bases between. The V gene's germline CDR1 is SGHRS and CDR2 YFSETQ. The CDR3: CASSLDPSGNTIYF. The CDR3 nucleotides are TGCGCCAGCAGCTTGGATCCGTCTGGAAACACCATATATTTT.

The chain employs TRBV28 and TRBJ1-3, with TRBD1 as a possible D gene (5 bases). Trimming stripped 5 bases from V and 2 bases from J, with 16 bases between. The germline CDR1 and CDR2 sequences are MDHEN and SYDVKM. CDR3 length: 16 residues. The CDR3 coding sequence is TGTGCCAGCAGTCCCCTCGGGGGAGCCGCTGGAAACACCATATATTTT. Translating gives CASSPLGGAAGNTIYF.

The chain has TRBV20-1 and TRBJ2-3; D is unresolved. The V gene lost 6 bases and the J gene lost 4 bases, with 8 bases spanning the gap. The germline V gene encodes CDR1 DFQATT and CDR2 SNEGSKA (reference sequence). CDR3 length: 11 residues. The CDR3 DNA follows: TGCAGTGCCCCTAGGTCAGATACGCAGTATTTT. Translated, it gives CSAPRSDTQYF.

The chain employs TRBV12-3 or TRBV12-4 and TRBJ2-7; 13 nucleotides align to TRBD2. The trim removed 6 bases at V and 4 bases at J, leaving 3 bases unmatched. CDR3 length: 14 residues. CDR3 nucleotide sequence: TGTGCCAGCAGAACTAGCGGGGGGGCTTACGAGCAGTACTTC. This sequence encodes CASRTSGGAYEQYF.

This clonotype was counted only a few times. The gene calls are TRBV5-6 and TRBJ2-7; no clear D gene. The CDR3 contains 13 residues. Germline V gene lookup returns CDR1 SGHDT and CDR2 YYEEEE. Trimming removed 0 bases from V and 3 bases from J, with 7 bases in between. CDR3 amino acids: CASSLGNSYEQYF. The DNA of the CDR3 is TGTGCCAGCAGCTTGGGTAACAGCTACGAGCAGTACTTC. Full variable domain (outside the CDR3, taken from reference TRBV5-6 and TRBJ2-7): DAGVTQSPTHLIKTRGQQVTLRCSPKSGHDTVSWYQQALGQGPQFIFQYYEEEERQRGNFPDRFSGHQFPNYSSELNVNALLLGDSALYLCASSLGNSYEQYFGPGTRLTVT.

This clonotype occurred many times. The V gene is TRBV21-1, the J gene TRBJ2-5. TRBV21-1 is listed as a pseudogene. The CDR3 is made up of 11 amino acids. CDR3 nucleotides: TGTGCCAGCAGCCACCAAGAGACCCAGTACTTC. Its translation is CASSHQETQYF.

This clonotype has a count of ten or more. The chain is built from TRBV29-1 and TRBJ2-5; D is unresolved. Germline CDR1 is SQVTM and CDR2 is ANQGSEA. The CDR3 has 12 residues. V lost 2 bases and J lost 5, with 9 bases in between. CDR3: CSVENGMETQYF. The CDR3 DNA reads as TGCAGCGTTGAAAATGGGATGGAGACCCAGTACTTC.

This clonotype appeared many times. V and J are TRBV7-9 and TRBJ2-7, with a possible D match to TRBD2 (6 bases). This CDR3 is 13 amino acids long. Germline V CDR1 and CDR2: SEHNR, FQNEAQ (reference sequence). The V end lost 3 bases, the J end lost 5 bases, and 11 bases lay between the germline ends. For the CDR3, the DNA is TGTGCCAGCAGCTTTCAAGGGGAGGACGAGCAGTACTTC. Its protein is CASSFQGEDEQYF.

This clonotype was recorded many times. The chain links TRBV28 to TRBJ2-2; TRBD1 might be the D (5 bases). V shed 3 bases and J shed 7 bases, with 15 bases lying between them. This CDR3 spans 15 amino acids. The V gene's germline CDR1 is MDHEN and CDR2 SYDVKM. The CDR3 DNA is TGTGCCAGCAGTTTGGTTGGCAGGGATCACGGGGAGCTGTTTTTT. Its protein product is CASSLVGRDHGELFF.

CDR3 protein: CASSLVPEGDEQYF. In DNA form, the CDR3 reads TGCGCCAGCAGCTTGGTGCCCGAAGGGGACGAGCAGTACTTC. This chain joins TRBV5-1 and TRBJ2-7; a possible D gene is TRBD1 (5 bases). The CDR3 covers 14 residues. The V gene's germline CDR1 is SGHRS and CDR2 YFSETQ. V lost 0 bases and J lost 5, with 12 bases in between.

This clonotype was counted ten times or more. The rearrangement joins TRBV4-1 to TRBJ1-5; D not resolved. This CDR3 has 14 amino acids. V lost 4 bases to trimming and J lost 6 bases, with 13 bases between them. Per germline, CDR1 MGHRA and CDR2 YSYEKL. The CDR3 reads CASSLSLPRQPQHF. The CDR3 DNA reads as TGCGCCAGCAGCCTAAGTTTGCCACGTCAGCCCCAGCATTTT.